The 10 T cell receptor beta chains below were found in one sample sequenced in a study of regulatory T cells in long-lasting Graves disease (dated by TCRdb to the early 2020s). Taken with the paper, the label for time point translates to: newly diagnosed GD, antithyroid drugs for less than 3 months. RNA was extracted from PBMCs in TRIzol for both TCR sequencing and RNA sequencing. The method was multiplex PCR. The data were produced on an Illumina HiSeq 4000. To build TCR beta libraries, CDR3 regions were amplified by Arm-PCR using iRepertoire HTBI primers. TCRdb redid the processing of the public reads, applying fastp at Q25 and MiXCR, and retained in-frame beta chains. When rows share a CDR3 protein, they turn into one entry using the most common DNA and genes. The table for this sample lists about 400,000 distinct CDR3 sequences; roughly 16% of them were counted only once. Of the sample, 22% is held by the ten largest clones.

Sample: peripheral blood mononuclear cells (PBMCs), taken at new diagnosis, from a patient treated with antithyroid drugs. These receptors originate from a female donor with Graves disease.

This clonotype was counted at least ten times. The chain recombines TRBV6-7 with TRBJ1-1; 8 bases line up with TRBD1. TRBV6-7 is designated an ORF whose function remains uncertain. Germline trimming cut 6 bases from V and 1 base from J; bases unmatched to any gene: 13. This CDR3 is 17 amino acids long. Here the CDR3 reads CASRHVTLQGENTEAFF. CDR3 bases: TGTGCCAGCAGGCACGTAACCTTACAGGGGGAGAACACTGAAGCTTTCTTT.

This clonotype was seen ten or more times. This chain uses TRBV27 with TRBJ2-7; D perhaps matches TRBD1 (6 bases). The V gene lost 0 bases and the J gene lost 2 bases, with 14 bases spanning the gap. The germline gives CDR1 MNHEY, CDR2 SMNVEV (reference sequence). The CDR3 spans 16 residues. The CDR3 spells CASSLSGQHSAYEQYF. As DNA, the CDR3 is TGTGCCAGCAGTTTATCAGGACAGCATTCAGCCTACGAGCAGTACTTC.

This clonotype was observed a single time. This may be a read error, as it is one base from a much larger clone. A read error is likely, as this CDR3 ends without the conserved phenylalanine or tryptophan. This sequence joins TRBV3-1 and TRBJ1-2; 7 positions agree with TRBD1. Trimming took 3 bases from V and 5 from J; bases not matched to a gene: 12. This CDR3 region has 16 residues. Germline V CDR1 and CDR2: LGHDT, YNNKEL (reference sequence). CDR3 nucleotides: TGTGCCAGCAGCCAGGCCTGGGACAGCCAGTCTTATGGCTACACCCTC. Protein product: CASSQAWDSQSYGYTL.

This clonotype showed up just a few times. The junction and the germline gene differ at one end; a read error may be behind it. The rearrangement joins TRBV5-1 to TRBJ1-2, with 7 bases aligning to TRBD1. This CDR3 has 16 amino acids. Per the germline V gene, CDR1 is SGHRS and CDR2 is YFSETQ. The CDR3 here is CASSSTGTVTHYGYTF. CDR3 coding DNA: TGCGCCAGCAGCTCCACCGGGACAGTAACTCACTACGGCTACACCTTC.

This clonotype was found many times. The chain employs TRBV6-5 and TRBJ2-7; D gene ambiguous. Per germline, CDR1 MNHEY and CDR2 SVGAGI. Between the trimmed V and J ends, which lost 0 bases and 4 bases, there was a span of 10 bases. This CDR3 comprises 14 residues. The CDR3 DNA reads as TGTGCCAGCAGTTACTCTAGGGCAGCTTACGAGCAGTACTTC. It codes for CASSYSRAAYEQYF.

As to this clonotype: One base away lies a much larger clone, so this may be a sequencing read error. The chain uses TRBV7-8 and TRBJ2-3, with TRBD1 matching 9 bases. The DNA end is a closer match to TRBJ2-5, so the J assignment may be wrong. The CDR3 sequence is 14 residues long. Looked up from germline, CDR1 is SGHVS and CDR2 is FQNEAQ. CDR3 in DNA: TGTGCCAGCGGCTTAGAGGACAGGGGAGAGACCCAGTACTTC. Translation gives CASGLEDRGETQYF.

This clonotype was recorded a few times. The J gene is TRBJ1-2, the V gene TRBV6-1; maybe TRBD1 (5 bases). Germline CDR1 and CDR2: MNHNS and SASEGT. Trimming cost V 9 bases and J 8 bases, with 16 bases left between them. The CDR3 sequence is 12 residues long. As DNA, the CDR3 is TGTGCCAGTAGGCATGAGAGGGGCGGCTACACCTTC. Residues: CASRHERGGYTF.

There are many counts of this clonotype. The CDR3 DNA follows: TGTGCCAGCGGCCGAGGGCCCTCGGCTGAAGCTTTCTTT. Protein sequence: CASGRGPSAEAFF. The chain couples TRBV2 to TRBJ1-1; no firm D call. From germline, CDR1 is SNHLY and CDR2 FYNNEI. The length of the CDR3 is 13 residues. V lost 8 bases and J 6 bases, leaving 16 bases between the germline ends.

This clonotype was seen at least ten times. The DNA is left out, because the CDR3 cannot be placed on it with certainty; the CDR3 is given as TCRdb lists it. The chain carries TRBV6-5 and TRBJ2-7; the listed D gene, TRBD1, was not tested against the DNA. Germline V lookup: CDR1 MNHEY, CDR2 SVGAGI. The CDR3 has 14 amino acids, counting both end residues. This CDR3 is CASSSSTGSYEQYF.

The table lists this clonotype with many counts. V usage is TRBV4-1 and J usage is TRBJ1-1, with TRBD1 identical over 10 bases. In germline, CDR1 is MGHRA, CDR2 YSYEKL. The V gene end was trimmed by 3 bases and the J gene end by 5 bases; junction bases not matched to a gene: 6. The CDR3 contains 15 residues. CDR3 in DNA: TGCGCCAGCAGCCACGACAGGGGGCGCAGGACTGAAGCTTTCTTT. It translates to CASSHDRGRRTEAFF.